This TCR beta chain was obtained from a study of OX40 agonist ivuxolimab in advanced cancers. Study outcomes and limitations: Low normalized T-cell clonal expansion was additionally recorded for some nonresponders.

Libraries were prepared by immunoSEQ multiplex PCR; TCRdb keeps only in-frame clonotypes and omits some of them. The repertoire has just under 85,000 clones, around 85% of them found once; the top ten carry approximately 7%. There are 15 residues in the CDR3. Germline CDR1 reads KGHSH; CDR2 reads LQKENI. V lost 2 bases and J 5 bases, leaving 15 bases between the germline ends. Concerning this clone itself: Antigen unknown.

V is TRBV18 and J is TRBJ1-2; TRBD1 might be the D (6 bases). Here the sequenced sample was CD4+ or CD8+ T cells sorted from blood, taken in a trial of the OX40 agonist ivuxolimab. This receptor was identified in an adult with an advanced solid tumor such as melanoma, head and neck, liver or kidney cancer. Here the CDR3 reads CASSPNTGMGYGYTF. The DNA of the CDR3 is TGTGCCAGCTCACCAAACACAGGGATGGGATATGGCTACACCTTC. Together with reference TRBV18 and TRBJ1-2, the CDR3 gives the full variable domain: NAGVMQNPRHLVRRRGQEARLRCSPMKGHSHVYWYRQLPEEGLKFMVYLQKENIIDESGMPKERFSAEFPKEGPSILRIQQVVRGDSAAYFCASSPNTGMGYGYTFGSGTRLTVV.